This T cell receptor beta chain was profiled in a study of blood T cells in healthy people across ages. About 10 milliliters was the volume of peripheral blood drawn from each donor. The V and J ends lost 7 bases and 10 bases respectively, with 17 bases between them. The CDR3 runs 13 residues. Germline V CDR1 and CDR2: SGHRS, YFSETQ. A J-beta primer mix and a sample-barcoded 5' primer were used in a second PCR of about 7 to 11 cycles. MiXCR was run by TCRdb on the 5' RACE reads, yielding one entry per CDR3 protein. The table records 800,000 to 950,000 distinct CDR3 sequences, about 34% of them present only once.

V gene TRBV5-1 combines with J gene TRBJ1-4; tentatively, D is TRBD1 (5 bases). Sequencing was done on a sample of blood. The receptor was derived from a man in his late teens or twenties in good health. The DNA of the CDR3 is TGCGCCAGCGGACAACGGGACGGCGGAAAACTGTTTTTT. Encoded protein: CASGQRDGGKLFF. The entire variable domain, with the rest obtained from reference TRBV5-1 and TRBJ1-4, is as follows: KAGVTQTPRYLIKTRGQQVTLSCSPISGHRSVSWYQQTPGQGLQFLFEYFSETQRNKGNFPGRFSGRQFSNSRSEMNVSTLELGDSALYLCASGQRDGGKLFFGSGTQLSVL.